The clone carrying this T cell receptor beta chain has more than one count but fewer than ten. The antigen is undetermined. The data were taken from a study of T cell repertoires in cytomegalovirus infection. Study-level background: Matching HLA type, along with CMV infection, was indicated by public TCR beta signatures.

Broader study findings: Totalled public TCR beta family frequency picked out people who carried CMV plus the relevant HLA. It was HLA-C-restricted CMV-specific TCR beta clonotypes that dominated the response ex vivo.

TCRdb re-called the reads through MiXCR, storing one row per CDR3 protein. The repertoire holds fewer than 1,000,000 distinct CDR3 sequences, with 31% as singletons. The clonotype comes from a human donor in good health (CMV status not recorded). Some clones in this sample may be carry-over from other donors' samples. This material consisted of cultured CD8+ T cells from PBMCs, taken from culture after CMV antigen stimulation.

The CDR3 coding sequence is TGCGCCAGCAGCCAAGATACCACCCTCAAGGAAAAACTGTTTTTT. Translation gives CASSQDTTLKEKLFF. The V and J genes are TRBV4-1 and TRBJ1-4; D ambiguous. V was cut by 0 bases and J by 8 bases, with 13 bases left in between. The CDR3 runs 15 residues. Germline V gene lookup returns CDR1 MGHRA and CDR2 YSYEKL.